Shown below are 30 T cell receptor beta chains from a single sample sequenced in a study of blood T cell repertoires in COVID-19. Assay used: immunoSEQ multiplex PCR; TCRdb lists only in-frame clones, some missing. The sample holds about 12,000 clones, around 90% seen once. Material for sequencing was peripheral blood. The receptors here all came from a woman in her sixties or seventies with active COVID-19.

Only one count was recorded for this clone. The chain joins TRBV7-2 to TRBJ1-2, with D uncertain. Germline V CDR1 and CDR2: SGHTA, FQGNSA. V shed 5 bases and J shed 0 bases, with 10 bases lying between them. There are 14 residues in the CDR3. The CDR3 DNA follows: TGTGCCAGCAGCACCGCTCGGTCTAACTATGGCTACACCTTC. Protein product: CASSTARSNYGYTF. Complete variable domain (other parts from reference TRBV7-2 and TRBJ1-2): GAGVSQSPSNKVTEKGKDVELRCDPISGHTALYWYRQSLGQGLEFLIYFQGNSAPDKSGLPSDRFSAERTGGSVSTLTIQRTQQEDSAVYLCASSTARSNYGYTFGSGTRLTVV.

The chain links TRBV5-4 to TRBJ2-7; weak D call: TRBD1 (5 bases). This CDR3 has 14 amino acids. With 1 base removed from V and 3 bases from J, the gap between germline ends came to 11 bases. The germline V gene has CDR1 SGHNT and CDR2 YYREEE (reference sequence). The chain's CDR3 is CASSLRDRSYEQYF. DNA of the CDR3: TGTGCCAGCAGCTTGCGTGACAGAAGCTACGAGCAGTACTTC.

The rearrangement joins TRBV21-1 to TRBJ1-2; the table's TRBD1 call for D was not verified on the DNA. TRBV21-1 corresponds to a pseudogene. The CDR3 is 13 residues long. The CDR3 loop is CASSKEGFFGYTF. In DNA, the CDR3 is TGTGCCAGCAGCAAAGAGGGGTTTTTTGGCTACACCTTC.

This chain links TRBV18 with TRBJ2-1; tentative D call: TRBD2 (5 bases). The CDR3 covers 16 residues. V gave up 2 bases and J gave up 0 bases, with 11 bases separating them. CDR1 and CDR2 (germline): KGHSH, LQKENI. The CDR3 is CASSPGRRDSYNEQFF. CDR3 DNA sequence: TGTGCCAGCTCACCAGGACGACGGGACTCCTACAATGAGCAGTTCTTC.

The CDR3 loop is CARTNSGRRYNEQFF. The CDR3 DNA reads TGTGCCAGAACGAATAGCGGGAGGAGGTACAATGAGCAGTTCTTC. The chain has TRBV2 and TRBJ2-1; TRBD2 agrees at 10 bases. CDR3 length: 15 amino acids. Germline V gene sequence: CDR1 SNHLY, CDR2 FYNNEI. Unmatched junction bases numbered 9, after V lost 9 bases and J lost 4 bases.

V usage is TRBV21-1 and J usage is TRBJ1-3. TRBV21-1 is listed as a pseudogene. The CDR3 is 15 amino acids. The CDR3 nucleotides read TGTGCCAGCAGCAAACTAGCCGGGACTGGAAACACCATATATTTT. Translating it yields CASSKLAGTGNTIYF.

The CDR3 spells CASSLGEGPQHF. DNA of the CDR3: TGTGCCAGCAGTTTGGGTGAGGGGCCCCAGCATTTT. The chain links TRBV12-3 or TRBV12-4 to TRBJ1-5; D not resolved. Trimming took off 3 bases at V and 9 bases at J, with 9 bases between the two ends. The CDR3 runs to 12 residues.

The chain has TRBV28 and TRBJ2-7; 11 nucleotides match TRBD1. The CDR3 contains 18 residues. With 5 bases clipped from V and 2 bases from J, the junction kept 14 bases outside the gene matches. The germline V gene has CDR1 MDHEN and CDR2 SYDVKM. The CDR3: CASSPPADRGLYTYEQYF. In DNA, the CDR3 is TGTGCCAGCAGTCCGCCGGCGGACAGGGGGCTGTATACCTACGAGCAGTACTTC.

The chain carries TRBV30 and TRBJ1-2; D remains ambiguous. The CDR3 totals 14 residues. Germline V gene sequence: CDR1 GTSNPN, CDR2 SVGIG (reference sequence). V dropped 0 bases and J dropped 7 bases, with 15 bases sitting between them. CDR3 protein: CAWSVLPRTGGYTF. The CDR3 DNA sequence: TGTGCCTGGAGTGTACTCCCCCGGACTGGTGGCTACACCTTC.

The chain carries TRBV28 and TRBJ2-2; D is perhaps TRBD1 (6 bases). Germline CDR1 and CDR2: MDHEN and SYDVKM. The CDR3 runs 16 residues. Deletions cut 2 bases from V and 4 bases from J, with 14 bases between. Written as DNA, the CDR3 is TGTGCCAGCAGTTTAATTCTCGGACAGAGCACCGGGGAGCTGTTTTTT. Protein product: CASSLILGQSTGELFF.

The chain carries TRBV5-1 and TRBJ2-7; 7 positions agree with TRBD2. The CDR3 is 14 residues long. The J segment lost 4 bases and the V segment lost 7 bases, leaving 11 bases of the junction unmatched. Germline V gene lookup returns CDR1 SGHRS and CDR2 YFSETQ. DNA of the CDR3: TGCGCCAGCGATGTTATCAGCGGGATATACGAGCAGTACTTC. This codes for CASDVISGIYEQYF.

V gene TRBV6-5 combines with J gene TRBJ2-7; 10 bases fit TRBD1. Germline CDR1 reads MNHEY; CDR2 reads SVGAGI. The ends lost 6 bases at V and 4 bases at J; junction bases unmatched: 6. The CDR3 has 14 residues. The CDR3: CASSARDRGYEQYF. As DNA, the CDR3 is TGTGCCAGCAGCGCCCGGGACAGGGGATACGAGCAGTACTTC.

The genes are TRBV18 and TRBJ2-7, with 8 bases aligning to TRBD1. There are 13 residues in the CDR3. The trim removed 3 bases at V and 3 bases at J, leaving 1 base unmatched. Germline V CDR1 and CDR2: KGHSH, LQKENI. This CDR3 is CASSPTGDYEQYF. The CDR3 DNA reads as TGTGCCAGCTCACCGACAGGGGACTACGAGCAGTACTTC. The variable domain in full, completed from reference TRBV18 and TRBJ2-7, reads NAGVMQNPRHLVRRRGQEARLRCSPMKGHSHVYWYRQLPEEGLKFMVYLQKENIIDESGMPKERFSAEFPKEGPSILRIQQVVRGDSAAYFCASSPTGDYEQYFGPGTRLTVT.

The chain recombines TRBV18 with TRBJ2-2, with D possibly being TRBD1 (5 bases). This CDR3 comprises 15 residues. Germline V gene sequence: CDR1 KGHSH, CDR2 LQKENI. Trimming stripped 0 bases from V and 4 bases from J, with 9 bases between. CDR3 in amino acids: CASSPPQGGTGELFF. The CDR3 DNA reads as TGTGCCAGCTCACCACCCCAGGGCGGCACCGGGGAGCTGTTTTTT.

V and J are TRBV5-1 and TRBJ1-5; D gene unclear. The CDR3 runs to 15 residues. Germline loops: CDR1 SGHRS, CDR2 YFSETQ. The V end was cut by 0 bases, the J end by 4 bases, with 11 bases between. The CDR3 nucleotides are TGCGCCAGCAGCTTGGAAGGAGGTGGGAATCAGCCCCAGCATTTT. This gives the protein CASSLEGGGNQPQHF.

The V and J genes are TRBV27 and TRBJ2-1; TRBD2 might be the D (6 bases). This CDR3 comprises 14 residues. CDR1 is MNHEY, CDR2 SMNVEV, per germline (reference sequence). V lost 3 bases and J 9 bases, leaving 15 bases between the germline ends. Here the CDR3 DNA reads TGTGCCAGCAGTTTGGAGGGAGGACGGGTTGAGCAGTTCTTC. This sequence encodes CASSLEGGRVEQFF.

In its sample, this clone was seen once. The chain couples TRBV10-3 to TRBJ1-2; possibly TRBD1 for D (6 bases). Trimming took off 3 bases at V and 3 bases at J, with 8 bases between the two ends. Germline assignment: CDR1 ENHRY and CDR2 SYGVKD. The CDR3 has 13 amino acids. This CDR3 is CAISDRQDYGYTF. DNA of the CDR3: TGTGCCATCAGTGACCGACAGGACTATGGCTACACCTTC.

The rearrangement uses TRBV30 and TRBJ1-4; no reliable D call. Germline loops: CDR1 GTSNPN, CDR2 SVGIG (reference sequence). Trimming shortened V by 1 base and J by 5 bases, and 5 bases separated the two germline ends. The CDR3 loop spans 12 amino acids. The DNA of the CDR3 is TGTGCCTGGAGTGACAAGAATGAAAAACTGTTTTTT. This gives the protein CAWSDKNEKLFF.

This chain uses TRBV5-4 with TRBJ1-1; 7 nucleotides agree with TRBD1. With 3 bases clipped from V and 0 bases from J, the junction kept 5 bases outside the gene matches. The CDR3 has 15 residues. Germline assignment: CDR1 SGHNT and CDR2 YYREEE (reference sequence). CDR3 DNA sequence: TGTGCCAGCAGCTGGACAGGCTTCATGAACACTGAAGCTTTCTTT. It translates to CASSWTGFMNTEAFF.

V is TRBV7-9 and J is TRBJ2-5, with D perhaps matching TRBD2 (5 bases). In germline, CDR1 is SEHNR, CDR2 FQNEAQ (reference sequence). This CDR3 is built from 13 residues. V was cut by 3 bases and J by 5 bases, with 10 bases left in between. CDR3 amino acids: CASSLTRGETQYF. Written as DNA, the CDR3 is TGTGCCAGCAGCTTGACCCGAGGGGAGACCCAGTACTTC.

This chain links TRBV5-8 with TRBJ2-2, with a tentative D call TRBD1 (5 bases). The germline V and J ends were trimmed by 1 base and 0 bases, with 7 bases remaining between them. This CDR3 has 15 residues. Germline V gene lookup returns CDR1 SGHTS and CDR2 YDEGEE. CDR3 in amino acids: CASSLRGANTGELFF. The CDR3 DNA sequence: TGTGCCAGCAGCTTGAGGGGCGCGAACACCGGGGAGCTGTTTTTT.

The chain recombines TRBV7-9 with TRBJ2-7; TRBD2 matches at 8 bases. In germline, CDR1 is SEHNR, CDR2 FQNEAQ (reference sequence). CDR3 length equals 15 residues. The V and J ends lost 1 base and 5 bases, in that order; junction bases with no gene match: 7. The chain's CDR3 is CASSLGGLGGDEQYF. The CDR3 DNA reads TGTGCCAGCAGCTTAGGGGGACTAGGTGGTGACGAGCAGTACTTC.

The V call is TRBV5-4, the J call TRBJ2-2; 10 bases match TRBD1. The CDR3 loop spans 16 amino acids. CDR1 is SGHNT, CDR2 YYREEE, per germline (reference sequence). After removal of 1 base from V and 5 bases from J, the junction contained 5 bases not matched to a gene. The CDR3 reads CASSLQTGGRTGELFF. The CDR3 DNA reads TGTGCCAGCAGCTTGCAGACAGGGGGCAGGACCGGGGAGCTGTTTTTT.

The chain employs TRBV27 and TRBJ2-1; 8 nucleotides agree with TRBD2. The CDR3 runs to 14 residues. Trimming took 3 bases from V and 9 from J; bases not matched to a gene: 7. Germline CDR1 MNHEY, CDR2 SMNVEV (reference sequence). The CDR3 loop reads CASSFWTSTGEQFF. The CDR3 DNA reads TGTGCCAGCAGTTTCTGGACTAGCACGGGTGAGCAGTTCTTC.

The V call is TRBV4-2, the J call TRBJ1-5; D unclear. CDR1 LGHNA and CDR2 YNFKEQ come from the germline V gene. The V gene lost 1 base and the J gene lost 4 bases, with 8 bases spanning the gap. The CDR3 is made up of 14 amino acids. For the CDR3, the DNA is TGTGCCAGCAGCCAAGTGGCAGAAAATCAGCCCCAGCATTTT. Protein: CASSQVAENQPQHF.

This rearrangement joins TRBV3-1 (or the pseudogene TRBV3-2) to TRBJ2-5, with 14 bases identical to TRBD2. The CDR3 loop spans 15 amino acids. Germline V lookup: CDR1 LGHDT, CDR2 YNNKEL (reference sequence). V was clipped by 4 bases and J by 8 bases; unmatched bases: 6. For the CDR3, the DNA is TGTGCCAGCAGCCTAGGGACTAGCGGGAGCAAAACCCAGTACTTC. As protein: CASSLGTSGSKTQYF.

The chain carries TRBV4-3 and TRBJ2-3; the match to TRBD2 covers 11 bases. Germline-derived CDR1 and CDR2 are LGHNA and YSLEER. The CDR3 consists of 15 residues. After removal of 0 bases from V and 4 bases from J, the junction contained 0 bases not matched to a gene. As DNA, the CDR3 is TGCGCCAGCAGCCAAGAACTAGCGGGAGCAGATACGCAGTATTTT. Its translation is CASSQELAGADTQYF.

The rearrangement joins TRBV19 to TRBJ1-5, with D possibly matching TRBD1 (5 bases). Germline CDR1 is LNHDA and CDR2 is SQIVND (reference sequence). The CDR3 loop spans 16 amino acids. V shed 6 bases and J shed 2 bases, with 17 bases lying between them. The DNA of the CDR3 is TGTGCCAGTAGACTTAGCGGGGGGAGAGGCAATCAGCCCCAGCATTTT. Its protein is CASRLSGGRGNQPQHF.

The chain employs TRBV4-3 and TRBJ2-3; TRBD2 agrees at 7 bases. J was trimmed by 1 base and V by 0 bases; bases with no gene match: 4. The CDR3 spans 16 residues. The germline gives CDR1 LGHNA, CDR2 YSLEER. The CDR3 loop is CASSQEAGRGTDTQYF. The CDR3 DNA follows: TGCGCCAGCAGCCAAGAAGCAGGGAGGGGCACAGATACGCAGTATTTT.

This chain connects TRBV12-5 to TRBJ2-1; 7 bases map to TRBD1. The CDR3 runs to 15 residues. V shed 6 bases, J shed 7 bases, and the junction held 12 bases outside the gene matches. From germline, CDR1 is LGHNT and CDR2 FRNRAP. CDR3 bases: TGTGCTAGTGGCCCCGACAGGGAAGACGGGAATGAGCAGTTCTTC. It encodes CASGPDREDGNEQFF.